Below, 16 T cell receptor beta chains from the same sample are listed, as sequenced in a study of shared clonotypes between healthy human individuals. Clones were read by immunoSEQ multiplex PCR, and TCRdb kept only the in-frame ones, dropping some. The sample lists 1.5 million to 2.5 million clones, around 96% occurring once. It was CD45RO-negative cells, positively selected for CCR7, that made up naive CD8 cells, with terminally differentiated effector memory CD45RA+ cells excluded. The sequenced sample was naive CD8+ T cells sorted from blood. These receptors were collected from a young man in good health.

CDR3 nucleotide sequence: TGTGCCAGCAGCGACCCGTCCGGGGGAGCGGGGGTTAGCACAGATACGCAGTATTTT. Translating it yields CASSDPSGGAGVSTDTQYF. This chain connects TRBV2 to TRBJ2-3; TRBD2 aligns across 8 bases. V shed 6 bases and J 0 bases; nucleotides not matched to a gene: 17. The CDR3 has 19 amino acids. Germline assignment: CDR1 SNHLY and CDR2 FYNNEI.

V is TRBV27 and J is TRBJ2-7; D may match TRBD1 or TRBD2 (5 bases each). The germline V gene encodes CDR1 MNHEY and CDR2 SMNVEV (reference sequence). Trimming cost V 6 bases and J 5 bases, with 14 bases left between them. The CDR3 totals 13 residues. The CDR3 nucleotides read TGTGCCAGCAGCTGGGGACGTCTGGACGAGCAGTACTTC. It is translated as CASSWGRLDEQYF.

This clone was observed once. The chain combines TRBV6-5 with TRBJ2-2; D remains unclear. Trimming shortened V by 6 bases and J by 1 base, and 9 bases separated the two germline ends. The germline gives CDR1 MNHEY, CDR2 SVGAGI. This CDR3 contains 14 residues. As DNA, the CDR3 is TGTGCCAGCAGCGTGGACCAGAACACCGGGGAGCTGTTTTTT. It specifies CASSVDQNTGELFF.

The gene calls are TRBV7-2 and TRBJ2-1; 15 bases are shared with TRBD2. With V trimmed by 5 bases and J by 2 bases, 10 bases remained unmatched. The CDR3 is 19 amino acids. Germline V CDR1 and CDR2: SGHTA, FQGNSA. CDR3 amino acids: CASSKDGLAGGGPYNEQFF. CDR3 in DNA: TGTGCCAGCAGCAAAGATGGACTAGCGGGAGGGGGACCCTACAATGAGCAGTTCTTC.

The rearrangement uses TRBV4-1 and TRBJ1-2; 10 bases are shared with TRBD1. Germline V gene sequence: CDR1 MGHRA, CDR2 YSYEKL. The CDR3 is made up of 16 amino acids. With V trimmed by 5 bases and J by 5 bases, 11 bases remained unmatched. CDR3: CASSGNRDRGLYGYTF. The CDR3 DNA is TGCGCCAGCAGCGGTAACCGGGACAGGGGTTTATATGGCTACACCTTC.

This chain connects TRBV20-1 to TRBJ1-2, with unresolved D. There are 11 residues in the CDR3. V was clipped by 6 bases and J by 8 bases, with 13 bases between them. Germline CDR1 is DFQATT and CDR2 is SNEGSKA (reference sequence). The CDR3 sequence is CSALPEFGYTF. The CDR3 coding sequence is TGCAGTGCCCTCCCGGAGTTCGGCTACACCTTC.

The V and J genes are TRBV6-1 and TRBJ2-7; TRBD1 is a possible D gene (6 bases). The germline gives CDR1 MNHNS, CDR2 SASEGT. The CDR3 loop spans 14 amino acids. V lost 7 bases and J 0 bases, leaving 13 bases between the germline ends. The DNA of the CDR3 is TGTGCCAGCAACGTCAGGGGCTACTCCTACGAGCAGTACTTC. As protein: CASNVRGYSYEQYF.

The chain is built from TRBV6-6 and TRBJ1-2, with 10 bases that match TRBD1. Germline V gene lookup returns CDR1 MNHNY and CDR2 SVGAGI (reference sequence). J lost 2 bases, V lost 6 bases, and 9 bases had no gene match. The CDR3 is made up of 16 amino acids. The CDR3 sequence: CASSRTGTGDNYGYTF. As DNA, the CDR3 is TGTGCCAGCAGCCGGACGGGGACAGGGGACAACTATGGCTACACCTTC.

V usage is TRBV6-5 and J usage is TRBJ2-4; D call uncertain. Germline CDR1 is MNHEY and CDR2 is SVGAGI. The CDR3 runs to 14 residues. The V gene lost 5 bases and the J gene lost 7 bases, with 15 bases spanning the gap. The CDR3 DNA reads as TGTGCCAGCAGTCCTACGGGTGTTGGGAACATTCAGTACTTC. Translation gives CASSPTGVGNIQYF.

V is TRBV4-2 and J is TRBJ2-7; D call uncertain. This CDR3 contains 13 residues. V lost 2 bases and J lost 2, with 7 bases in between. CDR1 is LGHNA and CDR2 is YNFKEQ in the germline V gene. The CDR3 nucleotides read TGTGCCAGCAGCCAAAGGATAGCCTACGAGCAGTACTTC. This encodes CASSQRIAYEQYF.

This chain links TRBV15 with TRBJ1-4, with D unclear. This CDR3 is built from 15 residues. Looked up from germline, CDR1 is LNHNV and CDR2 is YYDKDF (reference sequence). V shed 1 base and J shed 5 bases, with 11 bases lying between them. The CDR3 sequence is CATSRVYGENEKLFF. The DNA of the CDR3 is TGTGCCACCAGCAGAGTGTACGGTGAGAATGAAAAACTGTTTTTT.

The V gene is TRBV5-6, the J gene TRBJ1-2; D not resolved. Germline CDR1 reads SGHDT; CDR2 reads YYEEEE. The CDR3 is made up of 12 amino acids. V shed 1 base and J shed 10 bases, with 11 bases lying between them. The CDR3 coding sequence is TGTGCCAGCAGCTTGTCGGGGAATGACTACACCTTC. Translating gives CASSLSGNDYTF. Full variable domain (outside the CDR3, taken from reference TRBV5-6 and TRBJ1-2): DAGVTQSPTHLIKTRGQQVTLRCSPKSGHDTVSWYQQALGQGPQFIFQYYEEEERQRGNFPDRFSGHQFPNYSSELNVNALLLGDSALYLCASSLSGNDYTFGSGTRLTVV.

The CDR3 region has the DNA TGTGCCAGCAGCCCAGGACAGGCGCGGACTGAAGCTTTCTTT. It specifies CASSPGQARTEAFF. This sequence joins TRBV9 and TRBJ1-1; TRBD1 matches at 7 bases. The V and J ends lost 4 bases and 5 bases, in that order; junction bases with no gene match: 8. The length of the CDR3 is 14 residues. The germline V gene encodes CDR1 SGDLS and CDR2 YYNGEE. Based on the CDR3 plus reference TRBV9 and TRBJ1-1, the full variable domain is DSGVTQTPKHLITATGQRVTLRCSPRSGDLSVYWYQQSLDQGLQFLIQYYNGEERAKGNILERFSAQQFPDLHSELNLSSLELGDSALYFCASSPGQARTEAFFGQGTRLTVV.

The J gene is TRBJ2-7, the V gene TRBV2; 8 bases are shared with TRBD2. With V trimmed by 2 bases and J by 3 bases, 9 bases remained unmatched. The CDR3 contains 16 residues. From germline, CDR1 is SNHLY and CDR2 FYNNEI. The CDR3 region has the DNA TGTGCCAGCAGTGAATTTAGGCGGGAGGACCTCTACGAGCAGTACTTC. It codes for CASSEFRREDLYEQYF.

The chain is built from TRBV4-2 and TRBJ1-2, with unresolved D. The CDR3 has 16 amino acids. Germline loops: CDR1 LGHNA, CDR2 YNFKEQ. Trimming took off 2 bases at V and 0 bases at J, with 13 bases between the two ends. CDR3 coding DNA: TGTGCCAGCAGCCAACGCCCTGTCAAAGCTAACTATGGCTACACCTTC. Encoded protein: CASSQRPVKANYGYTF.

V and J are TRBV9 and TRBJ2-5, with 7 positions matching TRBD2. Germline CDR1 and CDR2: SGDLS and YYNGEE. CDR3 length: 16 residues. V trimming: 4 bases; J trimming: 4 bases; junction bases outside the gene matches: 13. This CDR3 is CASSPQAGMSVETQYF. In DNA form, the CDR3 reads TGTGCCAGCAGCCCCCAAGCGGGAATGTCGGTAGAGACCCAGTACTTC.